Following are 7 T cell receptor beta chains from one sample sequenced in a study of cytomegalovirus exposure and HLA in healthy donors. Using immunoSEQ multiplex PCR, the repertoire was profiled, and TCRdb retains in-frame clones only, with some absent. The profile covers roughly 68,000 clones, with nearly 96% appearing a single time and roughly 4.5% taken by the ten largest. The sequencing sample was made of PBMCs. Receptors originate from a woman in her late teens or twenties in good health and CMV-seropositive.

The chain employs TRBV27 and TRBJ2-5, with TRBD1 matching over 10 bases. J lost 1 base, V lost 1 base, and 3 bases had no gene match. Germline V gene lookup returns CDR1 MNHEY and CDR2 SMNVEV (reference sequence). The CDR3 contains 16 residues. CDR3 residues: CASSLYGTGAQETQYF. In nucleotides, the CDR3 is TGTGCCAGCAGTTTATACGGGACAGGGGCCCAAGAGACCCAGTACTTC.

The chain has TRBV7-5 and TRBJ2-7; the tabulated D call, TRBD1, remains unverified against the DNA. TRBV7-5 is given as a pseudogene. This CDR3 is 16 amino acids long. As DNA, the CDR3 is TGTGCCAGAAGCACCTCCGGCGGGGACAGGGCCCACGAGCAGTACTTC. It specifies CARSTSGGDRAHEQYF.

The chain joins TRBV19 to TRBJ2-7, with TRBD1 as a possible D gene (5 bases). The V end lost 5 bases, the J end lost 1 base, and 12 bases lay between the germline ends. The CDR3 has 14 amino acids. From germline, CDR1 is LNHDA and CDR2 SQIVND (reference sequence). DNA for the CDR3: TGTGCCAGTAGTGCCGACAGCGAATCCTACGAGCAGTACTTC. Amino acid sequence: CASSADSESYEQYF.

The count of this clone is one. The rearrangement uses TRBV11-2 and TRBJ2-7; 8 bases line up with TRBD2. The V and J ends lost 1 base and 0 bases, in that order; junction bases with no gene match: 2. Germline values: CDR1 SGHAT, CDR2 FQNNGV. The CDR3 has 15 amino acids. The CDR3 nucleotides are TGTGCCAGCAGCTTAGGGCGGGGGGTCTCCTACGAGCAGTACTTC. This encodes CASSLGRGVSYEQYF.

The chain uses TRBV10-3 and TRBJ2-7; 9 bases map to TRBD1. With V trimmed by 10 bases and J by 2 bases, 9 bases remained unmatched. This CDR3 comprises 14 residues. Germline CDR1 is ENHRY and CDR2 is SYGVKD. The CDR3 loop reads CATRVGQGAYEQYF. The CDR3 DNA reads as TGTGCCACCAGAGTGGGACAGGGAGCCTACGAGCAGTACTTC.

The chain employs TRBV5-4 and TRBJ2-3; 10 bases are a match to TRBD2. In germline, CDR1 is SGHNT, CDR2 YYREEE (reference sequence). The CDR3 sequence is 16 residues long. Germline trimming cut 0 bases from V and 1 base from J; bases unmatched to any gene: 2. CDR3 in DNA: TGTGCCAGCAGCTTGGTAAGCGGGAGGGGCACAGATACGCAGTATTTT. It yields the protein CASSLVSGRGTDTQYF.

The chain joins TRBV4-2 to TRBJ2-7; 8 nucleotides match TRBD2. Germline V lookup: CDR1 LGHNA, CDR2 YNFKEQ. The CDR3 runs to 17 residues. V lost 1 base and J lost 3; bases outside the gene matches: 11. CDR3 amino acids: CASSQGAGGAVFYEQYF. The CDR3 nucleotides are TGTGCCAGCAGCCAAGGCGCGGGGGGAGCGGTATTCTACGAGCAGTACTTC.